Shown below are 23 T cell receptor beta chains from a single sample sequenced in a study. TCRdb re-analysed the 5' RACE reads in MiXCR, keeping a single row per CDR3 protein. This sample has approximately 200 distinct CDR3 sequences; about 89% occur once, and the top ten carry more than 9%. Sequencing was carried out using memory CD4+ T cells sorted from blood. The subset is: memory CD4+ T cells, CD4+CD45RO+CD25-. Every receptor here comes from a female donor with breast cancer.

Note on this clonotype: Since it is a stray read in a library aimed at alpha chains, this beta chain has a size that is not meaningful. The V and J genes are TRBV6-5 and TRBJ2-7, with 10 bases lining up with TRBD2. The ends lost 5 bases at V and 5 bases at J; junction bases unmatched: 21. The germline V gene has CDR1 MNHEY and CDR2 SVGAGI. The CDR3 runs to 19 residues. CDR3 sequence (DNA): TGTGCCAGCAGTGAACCTTCGAGGGGGTGGTCTAGCGGGAGCCACGAGCAGTACTTC. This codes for CASSEPSRGWSSGSHEQYF.

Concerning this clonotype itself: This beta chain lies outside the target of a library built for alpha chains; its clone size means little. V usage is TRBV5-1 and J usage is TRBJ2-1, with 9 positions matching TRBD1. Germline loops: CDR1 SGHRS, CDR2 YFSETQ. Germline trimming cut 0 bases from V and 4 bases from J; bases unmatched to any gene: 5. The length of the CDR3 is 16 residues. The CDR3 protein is CASSLAPTGGYNEQFF. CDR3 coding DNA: TGCGCCAGCAGCTTGGCCCCGACAGGGGGATACAATGAGCAGTTCTTC. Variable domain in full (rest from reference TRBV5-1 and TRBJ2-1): KAGVTQTPRYLIKTRGQQVTLSCSPISGHRSVSWYQQTPGQGLQFLFEYFSETQRNKGNFPGRFSGRQFSNSRSEMNVSTLELGDSALYLCASSLAPTGGYNEQFFGPGTRLTVL.

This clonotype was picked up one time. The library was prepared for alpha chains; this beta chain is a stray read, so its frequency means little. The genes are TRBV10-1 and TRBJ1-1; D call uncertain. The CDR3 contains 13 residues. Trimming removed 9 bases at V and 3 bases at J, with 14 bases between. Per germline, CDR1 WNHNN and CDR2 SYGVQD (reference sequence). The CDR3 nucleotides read TGCGCCAGGCCTACAGCTCCGCACACTGAAGCTTTCTTT. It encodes CARPTAPHTEAFF.

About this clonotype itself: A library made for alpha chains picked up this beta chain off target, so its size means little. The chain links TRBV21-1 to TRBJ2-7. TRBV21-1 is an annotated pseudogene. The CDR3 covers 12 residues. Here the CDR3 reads CASSYCSTGQYF. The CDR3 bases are TGTGCCAGCAGCTATTGTTCTACGGGGCAGTACTTC.

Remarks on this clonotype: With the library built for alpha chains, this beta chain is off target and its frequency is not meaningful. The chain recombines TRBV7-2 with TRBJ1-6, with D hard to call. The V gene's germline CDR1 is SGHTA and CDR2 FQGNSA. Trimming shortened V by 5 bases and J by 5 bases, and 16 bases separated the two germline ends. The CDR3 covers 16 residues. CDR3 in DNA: TGTGCCAGCAGCCCTTTTGGGCAACTAAATAATTCACCCCTCCACTTT. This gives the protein CASSPFGQLNNSPLHF. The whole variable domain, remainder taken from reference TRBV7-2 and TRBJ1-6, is GAGVSQSPSNKVTEKGKDVELRCDPISGHTALYWYRQSLGQGLEFLIYFQGNSAPDKSGLPSDRFSAERTGGSVSTLTIQRTQQEDSAVYLCASSPFGQLNNSPLHFGNGTRLTVT.

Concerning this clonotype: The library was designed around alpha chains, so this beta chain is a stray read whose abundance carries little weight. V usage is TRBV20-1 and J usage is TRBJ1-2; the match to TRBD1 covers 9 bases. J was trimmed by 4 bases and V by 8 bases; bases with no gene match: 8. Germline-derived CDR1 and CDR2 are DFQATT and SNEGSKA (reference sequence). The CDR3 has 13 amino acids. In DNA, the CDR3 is TGCAGTACGGGACAGGGAAGTGGCTATGGCTACACCTTC. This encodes CSTGQGSGYGYTF.

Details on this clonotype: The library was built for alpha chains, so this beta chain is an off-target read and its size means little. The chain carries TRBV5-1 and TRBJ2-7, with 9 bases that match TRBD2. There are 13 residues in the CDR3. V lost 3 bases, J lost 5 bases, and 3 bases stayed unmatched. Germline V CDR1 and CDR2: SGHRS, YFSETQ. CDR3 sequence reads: CASSYGTSNEQYF. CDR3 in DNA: TGCGCCAGCAGCTACGGGACTAGCAACGAGCAGTACTTC.

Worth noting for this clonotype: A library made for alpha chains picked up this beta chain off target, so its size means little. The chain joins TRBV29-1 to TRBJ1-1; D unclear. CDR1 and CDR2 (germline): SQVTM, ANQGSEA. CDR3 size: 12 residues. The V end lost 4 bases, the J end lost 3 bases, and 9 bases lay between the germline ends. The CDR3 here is CSVASSDTEAFF. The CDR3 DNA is TGCAGCGTTGCTTCTAGTGACACTGAAGCTTTCTTT.

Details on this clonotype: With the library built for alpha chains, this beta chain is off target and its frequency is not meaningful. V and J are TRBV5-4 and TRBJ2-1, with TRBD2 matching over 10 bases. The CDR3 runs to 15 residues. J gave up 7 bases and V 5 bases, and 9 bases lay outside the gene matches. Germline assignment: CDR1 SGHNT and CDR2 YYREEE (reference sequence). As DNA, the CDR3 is TGTGCCAGCAGTCTAGATCAAGCGGGAGGGAATGAGCAGTTCTTC. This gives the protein CASSLDQAGGNEQFF.

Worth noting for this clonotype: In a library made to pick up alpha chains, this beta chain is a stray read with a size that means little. CDR3 coding DNA: TGTGCCAGCAGTTTATGGGAAACAGATACGCAGTATTTT. Translated: CASSLWETDTQYF. V gene TRBV12-3 or TRBV12-4 combines with J gene TRBJ2-3, with unresolved D. The CDR3 runs 13 residues. V shed 2 bases and J shed 3 bases, with 6 bases lying between them.

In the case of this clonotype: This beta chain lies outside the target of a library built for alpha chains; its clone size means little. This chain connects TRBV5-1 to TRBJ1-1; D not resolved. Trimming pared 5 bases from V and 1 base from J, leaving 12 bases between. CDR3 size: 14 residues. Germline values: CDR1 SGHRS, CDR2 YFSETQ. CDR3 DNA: TGCGCCAGCAGTCTCTTCCCAGAGAACACTGAAGCTTTCTTT. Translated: CASSLFPENTEAFF.

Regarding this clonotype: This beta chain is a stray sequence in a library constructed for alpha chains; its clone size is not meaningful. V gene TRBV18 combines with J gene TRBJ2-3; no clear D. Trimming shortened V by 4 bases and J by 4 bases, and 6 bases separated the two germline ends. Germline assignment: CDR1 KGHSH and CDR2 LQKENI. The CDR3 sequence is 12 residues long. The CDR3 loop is CASSLRADTQYF. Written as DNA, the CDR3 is TGTGCCAGCTCACTTAGAGCAGATACGCAGTATTTT.

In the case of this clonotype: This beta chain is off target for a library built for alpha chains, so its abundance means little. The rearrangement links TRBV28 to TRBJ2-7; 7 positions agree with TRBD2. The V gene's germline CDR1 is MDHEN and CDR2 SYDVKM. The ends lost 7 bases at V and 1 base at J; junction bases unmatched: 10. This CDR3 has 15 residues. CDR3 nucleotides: TGTGCCAGCATAGGGGACCTAGCGGAGTCCTACGAGCAGTACTTC. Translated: CASIGDLAESYEQYF.

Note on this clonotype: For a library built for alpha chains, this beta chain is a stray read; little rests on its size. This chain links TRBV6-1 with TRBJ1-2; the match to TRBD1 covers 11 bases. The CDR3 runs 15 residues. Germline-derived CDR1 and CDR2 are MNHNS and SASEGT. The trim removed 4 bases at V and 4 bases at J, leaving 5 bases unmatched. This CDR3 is CASSGGQGAFYGYTF. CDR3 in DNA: TGTGCCAGCAGTGGAGGACAGGGGGCGTTCTATGGCTACACCTTC.

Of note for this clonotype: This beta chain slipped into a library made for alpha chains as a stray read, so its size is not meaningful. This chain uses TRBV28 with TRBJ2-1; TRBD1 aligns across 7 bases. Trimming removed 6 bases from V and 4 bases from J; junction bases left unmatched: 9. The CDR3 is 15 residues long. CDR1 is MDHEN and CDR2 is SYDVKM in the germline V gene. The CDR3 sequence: CASSPQGNDYNEQFF. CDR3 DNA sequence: TGTGCCAGCAGCCCACAGGGGAATGATTACAATGAGCAGTTCTTC. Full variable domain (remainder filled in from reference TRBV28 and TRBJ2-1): DVKVTQSSRYLVKRTGEKVFLECVQDMDHENMFWYRQDPGLGLRLIYFSYDVKMKEKGDIPEGYSVSREKKERFSLILESASTNQTSMYLCASSPQGNDYNEQFFGPGTRLTVL.

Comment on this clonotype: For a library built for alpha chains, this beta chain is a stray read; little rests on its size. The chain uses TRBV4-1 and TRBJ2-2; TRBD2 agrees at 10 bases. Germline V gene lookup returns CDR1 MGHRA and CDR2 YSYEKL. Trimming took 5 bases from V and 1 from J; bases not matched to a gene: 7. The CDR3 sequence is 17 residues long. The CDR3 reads CASSGASGSLNTGELFF. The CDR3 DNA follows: TGCGCCAGCAGCGGGGCTAGCGGGAGTCTGAACACCGGGGAGCTGTTTTTT.

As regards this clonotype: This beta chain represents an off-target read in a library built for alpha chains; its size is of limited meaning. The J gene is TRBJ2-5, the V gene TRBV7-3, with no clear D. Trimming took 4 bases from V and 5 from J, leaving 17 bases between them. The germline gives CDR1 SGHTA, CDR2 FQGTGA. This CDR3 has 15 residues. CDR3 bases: TGTGCCAGCAGCTCCTCCCCGACCGAACGGGAGACCCAGTACTTC. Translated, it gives CASSSSPTERETQYF.

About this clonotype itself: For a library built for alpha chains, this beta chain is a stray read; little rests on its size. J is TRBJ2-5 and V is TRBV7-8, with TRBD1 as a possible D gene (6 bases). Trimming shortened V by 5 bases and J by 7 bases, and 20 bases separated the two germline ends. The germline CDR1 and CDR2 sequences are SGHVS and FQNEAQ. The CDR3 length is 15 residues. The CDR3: CASSPSRDISVTQYF. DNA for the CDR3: TGTGCCAGCAGCCCGTCTCGGGACATCTCTGTGACCCAGTACTTC.

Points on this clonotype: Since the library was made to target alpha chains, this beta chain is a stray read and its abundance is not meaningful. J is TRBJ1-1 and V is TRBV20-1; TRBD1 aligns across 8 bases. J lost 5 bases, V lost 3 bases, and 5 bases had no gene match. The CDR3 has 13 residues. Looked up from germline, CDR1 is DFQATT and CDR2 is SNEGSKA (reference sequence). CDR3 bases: TGCAGTGCTAGGCAGGGGGCGGATACTGAAGCTTTCTTT. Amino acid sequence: CSARQGADTEAFF.

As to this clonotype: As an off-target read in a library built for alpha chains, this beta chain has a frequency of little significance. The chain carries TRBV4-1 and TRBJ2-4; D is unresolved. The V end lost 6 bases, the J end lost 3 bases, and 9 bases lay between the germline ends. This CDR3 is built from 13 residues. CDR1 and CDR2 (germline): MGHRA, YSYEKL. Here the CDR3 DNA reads TGCGCCAGCAGTCCTTTGGGCAAAAACATTCAGTACTTC. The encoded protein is CASSPLGKNIQYF.

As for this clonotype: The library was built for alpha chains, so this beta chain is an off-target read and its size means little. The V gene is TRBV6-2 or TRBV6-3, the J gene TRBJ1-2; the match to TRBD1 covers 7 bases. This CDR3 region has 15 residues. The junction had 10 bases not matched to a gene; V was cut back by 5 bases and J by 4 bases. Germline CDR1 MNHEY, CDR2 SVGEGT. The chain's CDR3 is CASSTIRQGGYGYTF. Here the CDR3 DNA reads TGTGCCAGCAGTACTATTCGACAGGGAGGCTATGGCTACACCTTC.

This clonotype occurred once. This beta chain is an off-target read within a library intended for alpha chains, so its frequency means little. This chain's CDR3 is CASSRRGDINTGELFF. The CDR3 DNA sequence: TGTGCCAGCAGCCGACGGGGAGACATAAACACCGGGGAGCTGTTTTTT. The chain recombines TRBV7-2 with TRBJ2-2; tentatively, D is TRBD2 (5 bases). This CDR3 contains 16 residues. From germline, CDR1 is SGHTA and CDR2 FQGNSA. Trimming took 5 bases from V and 2 from J, leaving 15 bases between them. Drawing the rest from reference TRBV7-2 and TRBJ2-2, the complete variable domain is GAGVSQSPSNKVTEKGKDVELRCDPISGHTALYWYRQSLGQGLEFLIYFQGNSAPDKSGLPSDRFSAERTGGSVSTLTIQRTQQEDSAVYLCASSRRGDINTGELFFGEGSRLTVL.

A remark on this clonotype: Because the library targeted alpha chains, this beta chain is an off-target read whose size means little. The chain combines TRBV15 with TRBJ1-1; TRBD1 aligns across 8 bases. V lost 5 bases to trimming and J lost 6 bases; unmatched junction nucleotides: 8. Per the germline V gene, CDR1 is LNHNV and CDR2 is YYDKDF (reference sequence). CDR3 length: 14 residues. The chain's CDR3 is CATSRSRGLAEAFF. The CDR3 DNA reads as TGTGCCACCAGCCGAAGCAGGGGGCTAGCTGAAGCTTTCTTT.